The 24 T cell receptor beta chains below all came from one sample that was sequenced in a study of blood T cell repertoires in COVID-19. Assay used: immunoSEQ multiplex PCR; TCRdb lists only in-frame clones, some missing. Among about 250,000 clones listed, around 89% were seen once. Sequencing was carried out using PBMCs or T cells enriched from blood (not recorded which). Receptors originate from a man aged 35-49 years who had recovered from COVID-19.

The chain is built from TRBV5-6 and TRBJ1-2, with a weak D call TRBD1 (5 bases). V was pared by 1 base and J by 1 base, with 14 bases between. Germline values: CDR1 SGHDT, CDR2 YYEEEE. The CDR3 length is 16 residues. DNA for the CDR3: TGTGCCAGCAGCTTGTTTATGGCAGGGAATAACTATGGCTACACCTTC. Amino acids: CASSLFMAGNNYGYTF.

The rearrangement joins TRBV27 to TRBJ2-2; the D gene is possibly TRBD1 (5 bases). This CDR3 has 15 amino acids. Germline lookup yields CDR1 MNHEY and CDR2 SMNVEV (reference sequence). V was cut by 1 base and J by 4 bases, with 10 bases left in between. CDR3 loop: CASSLFDSSTGELFF. The CDR3, as DNA: TGTGCCAGCAGTTTATTCGACAGTAGCACCGGGGAGCTGTTTTTT.

The chain carries TRBV7-2 and TRBJ2-1, with TRBD2 matching 8 bases. Trimming at V came to 10 bases and at J to 4 bases, leaving 9 bases not matched to a gene. Germline-derived CDR1 and CDR2 are SGHTA and FQGNSA. This CDR3 is built from 14 residues. The CDR3 nucleotides are TGTGCCACCAAAGCGGGAGAGACTTACAATGAGCAGTTCTTC. Translating it yields CATKAGETYNEQFF.

The chain couples TRBV9 to TRBJ1-1; 9 bases line up with TRBD1. The germline V gene encodes CDR1 SGDLS and CDR2 YYNGEE. CDR3 length: 14 residues. The V segment lost 4 bases and the J segment 5 bases; nucleotides outside the gene matches: 6. The CDR3 DNA reads as TGTGCCAGCAGCCCCCCAGGACAGGGGACTGAAGCTTTCTTT. It codes for CASSPPGQGTEAFF.

The J gene is TRBJ2-6, the V gene TRBV5-1; possibly TRBD2 for D (5 bases). Trimming pared 1 base from V and 0 bases from J, leaving 8 bases between. The CDR3 totals 16 residues. Per the germline V gene, CDR1 is SGHRS and CDR2 is YFSETQ. CDR3 amino acids: CASSLTDYSGANVLTF. The DNA for the CDR3 is TGCGCCAGCAGCTTGACAGACTACTCTGGGGCCAACGTCCTGACTTTC. Variable domain in full (rest from reference TRBV5-1 and TRBJ2-6): KAGVTQTPRYLIKTRGQQVTLSCSPISGHRSVSWYQQTPGQGLQFLFEYFSETQRNKGNFPGRFSGRQFSNSRSEMNVSTLELGDSALYLCASSLTDYSGANVLTFGAGSRLTVL.

The gene calls are TRBV28 and TRBJ2-2; unclear D gene. From germline, CDR1 is MDHEN and CDR2 SYDVKM. The CDR3 sequence is 13 residues long. V gave up 7 bases and J gave up 2 bases, with 8 bases separating them. CDR3 DNA sequence: TGTGCCAGCATGGTCAGAAACACCGGGGAGCTGTTTTTT. Its translation is CASMVRNTGELFF.

This chain uses TRBV7-3 with TRBJ1-1; no clear D. V gave up 0 bases and J gave up 5 bases, with 10 bases separating them. Germline values: CDR1 SGHTA, CDR2 FQGTGA. CDR3 length: 14 amino acids. The CDR3 bases are TGTGCCAGCAGCTTAACGAAGCGCCTAACTGAAGCTTTCTTT. Residues: CASSLTKRLTEAFF.

V usage is TRBV29-1 and J usage is TRBJ1-4, with 8 bases lining up with TRBD1. CDR1 and CDR2 (germline): SQVTM, ANQGSEA. The CDR3 loop spans 13 amino acids. Unmatched junction bases numbered 4, after V lost 4 bases and J lost 6 bases. The CDR3 reads CSVVAGGDEKLFF. CDR3 coding DNA: TGCAGCGTTGTCGCAGGGGGCGATGAAAAACTGTTTTTT.

This clone is a singleton in its sample. The chain has TRBV7-9 and TRBJ2-1; TRBD2 matches at 7 bases. V gave up 4 bases and J gave up 2 bases; unmatched junction bases: 11. The CDR3 runs 17 residues. The germline gives CDR1 SEHNR, CDR2 FQNEAQ (reference sequence). As DNA, the CDR3 is TGTGCCAGCAGCTCACCACCCACGAGCGGGGCCTACAATGAGCAGTTCTTC. It specifies CASSSPPTSGAYNEQFF.

Written as DNA, the CDR3 is TGCGCCAGCAGTCCCTTCGGACAGGGAGGGACTGAAGCTTTCTTT. Translated, it gives CASSPFGQGGTEAFF. The chain uses TRBV4-3 and TRBJ1-1; 8 bases are a match to TRBD1. Germline V CDR1 and CDR2: LGHNA, YSLEER. With V trimmed by 6 bases and J by 5 bases, 11 bases remained unmatched. The CDR3 extends over 15 amino acids.

The chain carries TRBV5-1 and TRBJ2-2; TRBD1 might be the D (5 bases). Germline V gene data show CDR1 as SGHRS and CDR2 as YFSETQ. V was cut by 4 bases and J by 2 bases, with 15 bases left in between. This CDR3 has 16 residues. The CDR3 DNA reads as TGCGCCAGCAGCCCAGGGTCACGTACTAACACCGGGGAGCTGTTTTTT. Its protein product is CASSPGSRTNTGELFF.

This chain joins TRBV12-3 or TRBV12-4 and TRBJ2-2; a weak D match, TRBD1 (6 bases). The CDR3 length is 13 residues. Trimming left V 8 bases short and J 5 bases short, with 12 bases between. The CDR3 nucleotides read TGTGCCAGCCGTGACAGGTGGACCGGGGAGCTGTTTTTT. Protein: CASRDRWTGELFF.

The genes are TRBV18 and TRBJ2-3, with TRBD2 identical over 14 bases. Germline V gives CDR1 KGHSH, CDR2 LQKENI. The CDR3 extends over 16 amino acids. V was clipped by 2 bases and J by 4 bases; unmatched bases: 2. The CDR3 DNA is TGTGCCAGCTCACCAGTGGGACTAGCGGGAGCAGATACGCAGTATTTT. The encoded protein is CASSPVGLAGADTQYF.

The chain carries TRBV5-1 and TRBJ1-5; 9 bases line up with TRBD1. CDR3 length: 15 amino acids. Germline CDR1 is SGHRS and CDR2 is YFSETQ. J gave up 6 bases and V 4 bases, and 8 bases lay outside the gene matches. This CDR3 is CASSPGTGLVQPQHF. The CDR3 coding sequence is TGCGCCAGCAGCCCTGGGACAGGGCTGGTTCAGCCCCAGCATTTT.

The chain links TRBV28 to TRBJ2-2; the D is unclear. The CDR3 extends over 14 amino acids. Between the trimmed V and J ends, which lost 8 bases and 0 bases, there was a span of 10 bases. The germline V gene encodes CDR1 MDHEN and CDR2 SYDVKM. CDR3 DNA: TGTGCCAGCCTGCCGCTATCGAACACCGGGGAGCTGTTTTTT. Translation: CASLPLSNTGELFF.

V usage is TRBV7-9 and J usage is TRBJ1-6; D might be TRBD1 (5 bases). Trimming took 2 bases from V and 6 from J, leaving 11 bases between them. The CDR3 totals 15 residues. Germline assignment: CDR1 SEHNR and CDR2 FQNEAQ (reference sequence). The DNA for the CDR3 is TGTGCCAGCAGCTTAATACAGGAGGGTAATTCACCCCTCCACTTT. It specifies CASSLIQEGNSPLHF. The whole variable domain, remainder taken from reference TRBV7-9 and TRBJ1-6, is DTGVSQNPRHKITKRGQNVTFRCDPISEHNRLYWYRQTLGQGPEFLTYFQNEAQLEKSRLLSDRFSAERPKGSFSTLEIQRTEQGDSAMYLCASSLIQEGNSPLHFGNGTRLTVT.

This chain's CDR3 is CASSTGGISYNEQFF. The CDR3 DNA is TGCGCCAGCAGTACCGGCGGGATCTCCTACAATGAGCAGTTCTTC. The chain combines TRBV4-3 with TRBJ2-1; tentative D call: TRBD2 (6 bases). Germline V gives CDR1 LGHNA, CDR2 YSLEER. This CDR3 has 15 residues. Trimming took 6 bases from V and 0 from J, leaving 12 bases between them.

The chain joins TRBV3-1 (or the pseudogene TRBV3-2) to TRBJ1-1, with 7 bases that match TRBD1. Germline trimming cut 1 base from V and 9 bases from J; bases unmatched to any gene: 8. CDR3 length equals 14 residues. Per the germline V gene, CDR1 is LGHDT and CDR2 is YNNKEL (reference sequence). This CDR3 is CASSQVSTGSKAFF. The CDR3 nucleotides are TGTGCCAGCAGCCAAGTTTCGACAGGGAGTAAAGCTTTCTTT.

In its sample, this clone was seen a few times. The CDR3 loop is CASSSVAGGAAYEQYF. The CDR3 DNA is TGTGCCAGCAGTTCCGTGGCGGGGGGTGCAGCCTACGAGCAGTACTTC. The rearrangement links TRBV27 to TRBJ2-7, with 8 positions matching TRBD2. This CDR3 is 16 amino acids long. V lost 4 bases to trimming and J lost 2 bases; unmatched junction nucleotides: 10. Germline CDR1 reads MNHEY; CDR2 reads SMNVEV (reference sequence).

Comment on this clone: Different DNA sequences within this sample yield the same CDR3. The V gene is TRBV6-4, the J gene TRBJ2-3; 10 positions agree with TRBD2. Germline values: CDR1 MRHNA, CDR2 SNTAGT. The ends lost 4 bases at V and 2 bases at J; junction bases unmatched: 3. The CDR3 consists of 15 residues. The CDR3 region is CASSASGGATDTQYF. The CDR3 DNA sequence: TGTGCCAGCAGTGCGAGCGGGGGGGCCACAGATACGCAGTATTTT.

The rearrangement joins TRBV28 to TRBJ2-1; TRBD2 aligns across 9 bases. Germline CDR1 MDHEN, CDR2 SYDVKM. This CDR3 comprises 17 residues. Trimming removed 6 bases from V and 2 bases from J; junction bases left unmatched: 11. In DNA, the CDR3 is TGTGCCAGCAGCCCCTCCGGGACTAGCAGGACCTACAATGAGCAGTTCTTC. Translation gives CASSPSGTSRTYNEQFF.

V usage is TRBV14 and J usage is TRBJ1-2; 10 bases line up with TRBD1. The CDR3 totals 15 residues. Germline lookup yields CDR1 SGHDN and CDR2 FVKESK. The V and J ends lost 5 bases and 5 bases, in that order; junction bases with no gene match: 8. The CDR3 spells CASSSRTGGRYGYTF. CDR3 bases: TGTGCCAGCAGCTCCAGGACAGGGGGTCGATATGGCTACACCTTC.

The rearrangement links TRBV6-1 to TRBJ2-5, with TRBD1 matching over 10 bases. Germline-derived CDR1 and CDR2 are MNHNS and SASEGT. V shed 3 bases, J shed 4 bases, and the junction held 8 bases outside the gene matches. The CDR3 has 16 residues. CDR3: CASSEQTGGGAETQYF. CDR3 bases: TGTGCCAGCAGTGAGCAGACAGGGGGCGGCGCAGAGACCCAGTACTTC.

V and J are TRBV6-5 and TRBJ1-1; D gene unclear. The CDR3 is made up of 13 amino acids. Trimming stripped 5 bases from V and 4 bases from J, with 11 bases between. Germline lookup yields CDR1 MNHEY and CDR2 SVGAGI. DNA for the CDR3: TGTGCCAGCAGTCCCAGAGGTCCCACTGAAGCTTTCTTT. Translated, it gives CASSPRGPTEAFF.